This note documents a single T cell receptor beta chain sequence. The sample comes from a study of cytomegalovirus exposure and HLA in healthy donors. In the study overall: One earlier analysis, a look at 180 million or so T cells, found about 100 million unique TCR beta sequences. HLA-typed donors were the source of around 85 million unique TCRs held in an early data release.

CDR1 and CDR2 from the germline V gene are SEHNR and FQNEAQ (reference sequence). CDR3 length: 15 residues. The ends lost 6 bases at V and 6 bases at J; junction bases unmatched: 9. Both 60 Vbeta primers and 13 Jbeta primers went into the PCR. TCRdb's table, derived via immunoSEQ multiplex PCR, lists solely in-frame clones and lacks some. The sample has 150,000 to 200,000 clones, about 80% seen once. This TCR was recovered from a woman in her fifties or sixties in good health and CMV-seronegative. Sequenced input: PBMCs. The chain is built from TRBV7-9 and TRBJ2-3; TRBD2 matches at 10 bases. The CDR3 is CASRPASGRDDTQYF. In nucleotides, the CDR3 is TGTGCCAGCAGACCTGCTAGCGGGAGAGATGATACGCAGTATTTT.